These 9 T cell receptor beta chains came from one sample sequenced in a study of glioma-infiltrating T cells (dated by TCRdb to about 2016). TCRdb names Illumina MiSeq as the instrument used. The iRepertoire nested amplicon-rescue multiplex PCR (arm-PCR) platform was used to amplify TCR alpha and beta CDR3 regions from RNA. TCRdb ran its own pipeline on the public reads, namely fastp trimming at Q25 and MiXCR clone calling, and kept in-frame beta chains. CDR3 protein sequences are deduplicated, and each keeps its most common genes and DNA. The sample table lists over 100,000 distinct CDR3 sequences, about 25% of them with a count of one. In total, the top ten clones hold under 45% of the sample. The sample taken for sequencing was glioma tissue, nonneoplastic brain tissue, or PBMCs (not recorded which). Receptors originate from a human donor with low-grade glioma or glioblastoma, undergoing nonglioma brain surgery, or in good health (not recorded which).

A remark on this clonotype: At one end, the junction sequence differs from germline, possibly due to a read error. The V call is TRBV24-1, the J call TRBJ2-1; D perhaps matches TRBD2 (6 bases). The germline V gene has CDR1 KGHDR and CDR2 SFDVKD. This CDR3 contains 15 residues. The DNA for the CDR3 is TGTGACACCAGTGAGGACTATATCGCCTACAATGAGCAGTTCTTC. Translation gives CDTSEDYIAYNEQFF.

Turning to this clonotype: This may be a read error, as it is one base from a much larger clone. This rearrangement joins TRBV7-8 to TRBJ2-7, with D tentatively TRBD1 (5 bases). Germline V lookup: CDR1 SGHVS, CDR2 FQNEAQ. The CDR3 has 15 residues. Trimming removed 1 base at V and 2 bases at J, with 12 bases between. Here the CDR3 DNA reads TGTGCCAGCAGCTTAGAGGCAGGGTTAGCCTACGAGCAGTACTTC. Translated, it gives CASSLEAGLAYEQYF.

Concerning this clonotype itself: A read error may be the cause here, since a much bigger clone is one base away. The rearrangement links TRBV7-9 to TRBJ1-1; a weak D match, TRBD1 (6 bases). The CDR3 runs 14 residues. CDR1 and CDR2 from the germline V gene are SEHNR and FQNEAQ (reference sequence). Written as DNA, the CDR3 is TGTGCCAGCAGCTTAACGAGGGGGAACACTAAAGCTTTCTTT. Its translation is CASSLTRGNTKAFF.

With regard to this clonotype: Since a much larger clone is just one base distant, this may be a read error. Since the CDR3 does not end with the conserved phenylalanine or tryptophan, this likely comes from a read error. The V and J genes are TRBV28 and TRBJ2-1, with TRBD2 identical over 9 bases. This CDR3 region has 18 residues. The J segment lost 7 bases and the V segment lost 3 bases, leaving 16 bases of the junction unmatched. The germline V gene has CDR1 MDHEN and CDR2 SYDVKM. The CDR3 DNA reads TGTGCCAGCAGTTTGGGGAAGGCGGGCGGGAGGGCCTGGAATGAGCAGTTCATC. Encoded protein: CASSLGKAGGRAWNEQFI.

This chain links TRBV27 with TRBJ2-1; D uncertain. V lost 7 bases to trimming and J lost 0 bases, with 19 bases between them. CDR3 length equals 17 residues. The V gene's germline CDR1 is MNHEY and CDR2 SMNVEV (reference sequence). CDR3 loop: CASNLSHARSSYNEQFF. CDR3 coding DNA: TGTGCCAGCAATTTGAGTCACGCAAGGAGCTCCTACAATGAGCAGTTCTTC.

Ten or more counts support this clonotype. The chain links TRBV7-8 to TRBJ1-5; D is undetermined. The germline V gene encodes CDR1 SGHVS and CDR2 FQNEAQ. The CDR3 covers 15 residues. V dropped 0 bases and J dropped 0 bases, with 6 bases sitting between them. CDR3 in DNA: TGTGCCAGCAGCTTAGCAATATATAGCAATCAGCCCCAGCATTTT. Translated: CASSLAIYSNQPQHF.

This clonotype was recorded a few times. A much larger clone sits a single nucleotide away, making a read error possible. The chain is built from TRBV7-2 and TRBJ2-1; 7 positions agree with TRBD2. The CDR3 consists of 15 residues. After removal of 4 bases from V and 10 bases from J, the junction contained 13 bases not matched to a gene. Looked up from germline, CDR1 is SGHTA and CDR2 is FQGNSA. The CDR3 DNA is TGTGCCAGCAGCTCCGTTGCGGGAGACGCCTACGAGCAGTTCTTC. Encoded protein: CASSSVAGDAYEQFF.

In regard to this clonotype: Its ends do not fully match the called genes, so a read error is possible. The rearrangement links TRBV11-2 to TRBJ2-3; possible D gene TRBD2, 5 bases. The germline V gene encodes CDR1 SGHAT and CDR2 FQNNGV. This CDR3 is 17 amino acids long. The CDR3 reads CASSPRRSVSGTDSQYF. Written as DNA, the CDR3 is TGTGCCAGCAGCCCGAGGAGGTCTGTGTCGGGCACAGATTCGCAGTATTTT.

This clonotype came up many times. The gene calls are TRBV29-1 and TRBJ2-3, with TRBD2 matching 11 bases. Per the germline V gene, CDR1 is SQVTM and CDR2 is ANQGSEA. The CDR3 is 16 amino acids. The J segment lost 1 base and the V segment lost 4 bases, leaving 7 bases of the junction unmatched. CDR3 region: CSVAFSGRARTDTQYF. The CDR3 bases are TGCAGCGTTGCTTTTAGCGGGAGGGCTCGCACAGATACGCAGTATTTT.